The 2 T cell receptor beta chains below were found in one sample sequenced in a study of blood T cells in healthy people across ages. A second PCR, run for about 7 to 12 cycles, used a sample-barcoded 5' primer plus a J-beta primer mix. A single record per CDR3 protein comes from TCRdb applying MiXCR to the 5' RACE reads. In the table there are over 1.5 million distinct CDR3 sequences, about 50% of which are singletons. Material: blood. The source is a middle-aged woman in good health.

The chain is built from TRBV18 and TRBJ2-1; the match to TRBD1 covers 7 bases. The CDR3 consists of 15 residues. Trimming removed 3 bases from V and 0 bases from J; junction bases left unmatched: 2. CDR1 and CDR2 from the germline V gene are KGHSH and LQKENI. CDR3 loop: CASSPTGPSYNEQFF. In nucleotides, the CDR3 is TGTGCCAGCTCACCGACAGGGCCCTCCTACAATGAGCAGTTCTTC. Variable domain in full (rest from reference TRBV18 and TRBJ2-1): NAGVMQNPRHLVRRRGQEARLRCSPMKGHSHVYWYRQLPEEGLKFMVYLQKENIIDESGMPKERFSAEFPKEGPSILRIQQVVRGDSAAYFCASSPTGPSYNEQFFGPGTRLTVL.

This clonotype was seen a few times. The chain carries TRBV4-2 and TRBJ1-1; 7 nucleotides agree with TRBD1. CDR1 LGHNA and CDR2 YNFKEQ come from the germline V gene. With 0 bases clipped from V and 1 base from J, the junction kept 2 bases outside the gene matches. This CDR3 is built from 15 residues. CDR3 DNA: TGTGCCAGCAGCCAAGACAACAGGGGGAACACTGAAGCTTTCTTT. This gives the protein CASSQDNRGNTEAFF.